Listed below are T cell receptor beta chains from one sample, sequenced in a study of T cells after yellow fever vaccination. TCRdb re-called the 5' RACE reads through MiXCR, storing one row per CDR3 protein. The sample holds fewer than 650,000 distinct CDR3 sequences; 21% are singletons and the top ten take about 16%. The sample consisted of PBMCs, taken roughly 20 days after the first yellow fever vaccination. The receptors here all came from a man between 18 and 29 years old who received the YFV17D yellow fever vaccine. Both conserved end residues are part of each CDR3. Each record gives: V gene, clone size, D gene, J gene, CDR3 DNA, CDR3 protein. A D gene is named only where the DNA matches it firmly. Clone size is not always given. Where it is, it says once, few, many or a class for expanded clones.

TRBV7-2	NA	TRBD1	TRBJ2-1	TGTGCCAGCAGCTTATGGGACAGCAATGAGCAGTTCTTC	CASSLWDSNEQFF
TRBV23-1	NA	NA	TRBJ2-2	TGCGCCAGCAGTCGCGCCCTGCCGGGGTGCGGCACCGGGGAGCTGTTTTTT	CASSRALPGCGTGELFF
TRBV20-1	NA	NA	TRBJ2-3	TGCAGTGCCCCAAGGGGACGGGCCACAGATACGCAGTATTTT	CSAPRGRATDTQYF
TRBV6-5	NA	TRBD2	TRBJ2-1	TGTGCCAGCAGTTACTTCGGCGGACTAGCGGGTAACAATGAGCAGTTCTTC	CASSYFGGLAGNNEQFF
TRBV10-3	NA	NA	TRBJ1-1	TGTGCCACACACCAGGGGCTGAACACTGAAGCTTTCTTT	CATHQGLNTEAFF
TRBV5-1	few	NA	TRBJ1-2	TGCGCCAGCAGCTGGTCCCTGGACAGCATGGTTGGCTACACCTTC	CASSWSLDSMVGYTF
TRBV29-1	NA	TRBD1	TRBJ2-3	TGCAGCGCACTCGAGGGACTTCTCAGGGGGCAGGGCACAGATACGCAGTATTTT	CSALEGLLRGQGTDTQYF
TRBV29-1	NA	NA	TRBJ1-4	TGCAGCGTTGAGAGCGAGGGGGACCTGGAAAAACTGTTTTTT	CSVESEGDLEKLFF
TRBV12-3/TRBV12-4	few	NA	TRBJ1-2	TGTGCCAGCAGTACTACAGGGACTCAGGGCTACACCTTC	CASSTTGTQGYTF
TRBV12-3/TRBV12-4	few	TRBD1	TRBJ2-2	TGTGCCGGCAGACAGGGGAACACCGGGGAGCTGTTTTTT	CAGRQGNTGELFF
TRBV7-2	NA	NA	TRBJ2-3	TGTGCCAGCAGCTCCCCAATAGACTCTCTAGATACGCAGTATTTT	CASSSPIDSLDTQYF
TRBV20-1	NA	NA	TRBJ2-1	TGCAGTGCTATGCCCTTATCCTCCTACAATGAGCAGTTCTTC	CSAMPLSSYNEQFF
TRBV28	NA	NA	TRBJ1-3	TGTGCCAGCAGTGGGGGCTCTCCTGGAAACACCATATATTTT	CASSGGSPGNTIYF
TRBV4-2	few	TRBD1	TRBJ1-2	TGTGCCAGCTCGGCAGGGGGCATTGGCTATGGCTACACCTTC	CASSAGGIGYGYTF
TRBV12-3/TRBV12-4	NA	NA	TRBJ2-1	TGTGCCAGCAGTTTAGTTATCGGTGAGCAGTTCTTC	CASSLVIGEQFF
TRBV7-9	few	NA	TRBJ1-2	TGTGCCAGCAGCCCCCGACGGCTCTATGGCTACACCTTC	CASSPRRLYGYTF
TRBV15	NA	NA	TRBJ1-5	TGTGCCACCAGCAGAGAGTCAGGGAATCAGCCCCAGCATTTT	CATSRESGNQPQHF
TRBV3-1	few	NA	TRBJ1-1	TGTGCCAGCAGCCAAGATCCCATCCGGGGGAACACTGAAGCTTTCTTT	CASSQDPIRGNTEAFF
TRBV4-3	few	NA	TRBJ2-3	TGCGCCAGCAGCCAAGAGACCCCAGATACGCAGTATTTT	CASSQETPDTQYF
TRBV12-3/TRBV12-4	NA	NA	TRBJ1-4	TGTGCCAGCAGCTCCCCATATGAAAAACTGTTTTTT	CASSSPYEKLFF
TRBV5-1	NA	NA	TRBJ2-2	TGCGCCAGCAGCGCCCCGACAGGGAACACCGGGGAGCTGTTTTTT	CASSAPTGNTGELFF
TRBV6-2/TRBV6-3	few	NA	TRBJ2-3	TGTGCCAGCATGACGGACAGAGGATCCTTTCGGGGAGATACGCAGTATTTT	CASMTDRGSFRGDTQYF